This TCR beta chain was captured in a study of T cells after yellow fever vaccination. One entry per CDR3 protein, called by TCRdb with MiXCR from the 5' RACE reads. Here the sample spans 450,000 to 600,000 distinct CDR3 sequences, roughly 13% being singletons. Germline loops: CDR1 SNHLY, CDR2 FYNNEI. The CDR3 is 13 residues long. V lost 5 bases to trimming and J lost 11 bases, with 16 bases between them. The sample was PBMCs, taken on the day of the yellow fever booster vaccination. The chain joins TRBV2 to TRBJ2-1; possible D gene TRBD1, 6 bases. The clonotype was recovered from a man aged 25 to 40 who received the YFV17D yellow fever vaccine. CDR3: CASSQDSQTQQFF. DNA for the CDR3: TGTGCCAGCAGTCAGGACAGTCAGACCCAGCAGTTCTTC.